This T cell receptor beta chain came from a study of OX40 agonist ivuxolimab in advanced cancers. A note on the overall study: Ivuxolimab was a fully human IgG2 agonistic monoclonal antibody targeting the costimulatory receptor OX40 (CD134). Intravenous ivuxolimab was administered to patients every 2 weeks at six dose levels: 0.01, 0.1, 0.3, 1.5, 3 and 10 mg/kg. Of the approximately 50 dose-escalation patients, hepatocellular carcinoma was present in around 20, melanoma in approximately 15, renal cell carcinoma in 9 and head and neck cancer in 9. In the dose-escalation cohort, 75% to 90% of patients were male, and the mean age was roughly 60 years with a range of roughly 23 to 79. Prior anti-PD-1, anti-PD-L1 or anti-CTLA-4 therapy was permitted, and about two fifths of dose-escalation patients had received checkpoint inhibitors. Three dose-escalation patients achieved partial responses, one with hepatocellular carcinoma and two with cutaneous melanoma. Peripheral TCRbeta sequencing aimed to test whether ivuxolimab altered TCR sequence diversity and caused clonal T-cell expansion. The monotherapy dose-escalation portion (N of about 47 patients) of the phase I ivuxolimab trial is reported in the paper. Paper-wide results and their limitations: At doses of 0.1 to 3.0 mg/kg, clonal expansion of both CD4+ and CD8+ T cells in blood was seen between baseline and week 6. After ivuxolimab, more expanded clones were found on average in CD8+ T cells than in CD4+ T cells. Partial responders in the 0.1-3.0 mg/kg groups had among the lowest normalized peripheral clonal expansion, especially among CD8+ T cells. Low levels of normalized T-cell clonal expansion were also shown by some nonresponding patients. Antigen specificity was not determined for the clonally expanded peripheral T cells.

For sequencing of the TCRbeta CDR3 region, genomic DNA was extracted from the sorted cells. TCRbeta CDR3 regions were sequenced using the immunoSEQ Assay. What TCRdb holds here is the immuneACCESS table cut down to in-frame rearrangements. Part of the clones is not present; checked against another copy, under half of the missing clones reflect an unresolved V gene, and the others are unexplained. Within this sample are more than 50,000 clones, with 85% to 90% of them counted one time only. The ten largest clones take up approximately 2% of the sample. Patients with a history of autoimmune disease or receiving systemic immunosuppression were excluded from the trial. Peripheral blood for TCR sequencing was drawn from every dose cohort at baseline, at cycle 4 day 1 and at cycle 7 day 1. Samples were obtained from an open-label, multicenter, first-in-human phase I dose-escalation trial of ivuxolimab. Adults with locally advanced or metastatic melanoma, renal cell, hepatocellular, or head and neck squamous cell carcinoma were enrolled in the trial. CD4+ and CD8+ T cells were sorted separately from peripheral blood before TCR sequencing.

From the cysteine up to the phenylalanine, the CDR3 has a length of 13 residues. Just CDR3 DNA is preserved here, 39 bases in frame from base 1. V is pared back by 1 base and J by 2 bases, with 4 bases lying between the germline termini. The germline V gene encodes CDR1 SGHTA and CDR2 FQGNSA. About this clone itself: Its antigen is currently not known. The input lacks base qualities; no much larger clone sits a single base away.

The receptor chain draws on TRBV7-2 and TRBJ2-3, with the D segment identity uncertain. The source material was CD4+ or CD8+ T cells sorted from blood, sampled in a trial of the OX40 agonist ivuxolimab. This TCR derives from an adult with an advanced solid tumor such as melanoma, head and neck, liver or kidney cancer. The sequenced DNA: TGTGCCAGCAGCTTAGATGCCACAGATACGCAGTATTTT. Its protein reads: CASSLDATDTQYF.